A single sample is the source of the 5 T cell receptor beta chains below, sequenced in a study of PD-1 blockade in classical Hodgkin lymphoma. Clones were sequenced by immunoSEQ multiplex PCR, and TCRdb holds only the in-frame ones, with some missing. The table has around 30,000 clones, around 68% seen once. Documented time point: cycle 4 day 1 (C4D1), after more than five weeks of nivolumab. All patients relapsed after autologous stem cell transplantation, and brentuximab vedotin exposure varied. The sample here was peripheral blood mononuclear cells (PBMCs), taken before the fourth cycle of nivolumab. These receptors all come from a human donor with classical Hodgkin lymphoma.

The chain has TRBV30 and TRBJ1-2, with TRBD1 identical over 7 bases. This CDR3 contains 13 residues. The ends lost 3 bases at V and 3 bases at J; junction bases unmatched: 4. The germline V gene encodes CDR1 GTSNPN and CDR2 SVGIG (reference sequence). The CDR3 DNA reads TGTGCCTGGAGGGAAGGGGGCGACTATGGCTACACCTTC. It translates to CAWREGGDYGYTF.

The rearrangement joins TRBV6-6 to TRBJ2-6; a weak D match, TRBD1 (6 bases). Germline lookup yields CDR1 MNHNY and CDR2 SVGAGI (reference sequence). The V and J ends lost 3 bases and 2 bases respectively, with 8 bases between them. The CDR3 spans 15 residues. The CDR3 DNA is TGTGCCAGCAGTTATGGGGGCACTGGGGCCAACGTCCTGACTTTC. Its translation: CASSYGGTGANVLTF.

This clone appeared once. The chain combines TRBV4-2 with TRBJ2-7, with D possibly matching TRBD2 (5 bases). CDR1 LGHNA and CDR2 YNFKEQ come from the germline V gene. The CDR3 runs to 15 residues. V lost 3 bases, J lost 0 bases, and 12 bases lay in between. The CDR3 region has the DNA TGTGCCAGCAGCCAGCTACAAGGGAGCTCCTACGAGCAGTACTTC. As protein: CASSQLQGSSYEQYF.

This sequence joins TRBV10-3 and TRBJ2-7; 10 nucleotides line up with TRBD2. The trim removed 1 base at V and 7 bases at J, leaving 7 bases unmatched. The CDR3 has 15 residues. From germline, CDR1 is ENHRY and CDR2 SYGVKD. CDR3 residues: CAISEYTSGTREQYF. The CDR3 nucleotides read TGTGCCATCAGTGAGTACACTAGCGGGACACGAGAGCAGTACTTC.

By share, this clone ranks as medium-sized. J is TRBJ2-7 and V is TRBV11-1, with unresolved D. The germline V gene has CDR1 SGHAT and CDR2 FQDESV (reference sequence). The CDR3 runs 12 residues. V was clipped by 8 bases and J by 1 base, with 9 bases between them. The CDR3 coding sequence is TGTGCCAGCTCTGTTAGGTCCTACGAGCAGTACTTC. This encodes CASSVRSYEQYF.